These T cell receptor beta chains were read from a single sample in a study of long-term antiretroviral therapy in people with HIV. The repertoire was sequenced with immunoSEQ multiplex PCR; TCRdb's copy has only in-frame clones and lacks some. The sample includes approximately 21,000 clones, about 70% of them seen just once. The sequenced sample was unsorted PBMCs, obtained 0.5 years before starting antiretroviral therapy. Receptors originate from a man between 18 and 35 years old with HIV. The CDR3 runs from the conserved cysteine through the conserved F or W. The D gene is left open where the match is weak. Some rows mark clone size as missing; the rest say once, few, many or name a class of expanded clone.

TRBV5-1,NA,few,TRBJ2-3,CASSFGGWSTDTQYF,TGCGCCAGCAGCTTCGGGGGCTGGAGCACAGATACGCAGTATTTT
TRBV5-6,NA,NA,TRBJ2-7,CASSRGRYEQYF,TGTGCCAGCAGCAGGGGAAGATACGAGCAGTACTTC
TRBV5-4,TRBD2,NA,TRBJ2-3,CASSGTSGTTDTQYF,TGTGCCAGCAGCGGGACTAGCGGGACGACAGATACGCAGTATTTT
TRBV19,NA,NA,TRBJ1-2,CASSITGYGYTF,TGTGCCAGTAGTATAACAGGCTATGGCTACACCTTC
TRBV7-9,NA,NA,TRBJ1-2,CASSLEKGTGYGYTF,TGTGCCAGCAGCTTAGAAAAAGGGACGGGCTATGGCTACACCTTC
TRBV7-9,TRBD1,NA,TRBJ2-7,CASSFTGTGSSYEQYF,TGTGCCAGCAGCTTTACCGGGACAGGGAGCTCCTACGAGCAGTACTTC
TRBV7-9,NA,NA,TRBJ2-7,CASSLGHEGRNEQYF,TGTGCCAGCAGCTTAGGACATGAGGGGCGGAACGAGCAGTACTTC
TRBV7-9,NA,NA,TRBJ2-7,CASSLAEGLSYEQYF,TGTGCCAGCAGCTTAGCGGAGGGACTCAGCTACGAGCAGTACTTC
TRBV18,NA,NA,TRBJ2-7,CASSSLDSPYEQYF,TGTGCCAGCTCATCATTGGACAGCCCGTACGAGCAGTACTTC
TRBV5-1,NA,NA,TRBJ2-2,CASSFQGGRNTGELFF,TGCGCCAGCAGCTTTCAGGGTGGTAGAAACACCGGGGAGCTGTTTTTT
TRBV9,TRBD2,NA,TRBJ2-7,CASSVGAGGYEQYF,TGTGCCAGCAGCGTAGGAGCGGGGGGTTACGAGCAGTACTTC
TRBV6-6,TRBD2,NA,TRBJ2-7,CASRPGTSGSYEQYF,TGTGCCAGCAGACCCGGGACTAGCGGGAGTTACGAGCAGTACTTC
TRBV7-9,TRBD1,few,TRBJ2-7,CASTSGTVVTYEQYF,TGTGCCAGCACATCCGGGACAGTGGTAACCTACGAGCAGTACTTC
TRBV5-6,NA,NA,TRBJ2-1,CASSLDGGAYNEQFF,TGTGCCAGCAGCTTGGATGGGGGCGCTTACAATGAGCAGTTCTTC
TRBV9,NA,NA,TRBJ2-3,CASSVQGTDTQYF,TGTGCCAGCAGCGTACAGGGTACAGATACGCAGTATTTT
TRBV5-6,NA,medium-sized,TRBJ1-1,CASSPSAGTEAFF,TGTGCCAGCAGCCCCTCCGCGGGCACTGAAGCTTTCTTT
TRBV19,TRBD1,few,TRBJ2-7,CASSAQGQARYEQYF,TGTGCCAGTAGTGCCCAGGGACAGGCTCGTTACGAGCAGTACTTC
TRBV6-1,NA,few,TRBJ2-2,CASSVKRSYGSGELFF,TGTGCCAGCAGTGTGAAGCGTTCCTACGGTTCCGGGGAGCTGTTTTTT
TRBV2,TRBD2,NA,TRBJ2-2,CASSESLTSGTGELFF,TGTGCCAGCAGTGAATCCTTGACTAGCGGCACCGGGGAGCTGTTTTTT
TRBV27,NA,few,TRBJ2-7,CASSLAPDSYEQYF,TGTGCCAGCAGTTTAGCCCCGGACAGCTACGAGCAGTACTTC
TRBV9,NA,few,TRBJ2-1,CASSVGGNNEQFF,TGTGCCAGCAGCGTAGGAGGGAACAATGAGCAGTTCTTC
TRBV11-2,TRBD2,NA,TRBJ2-1,CASSQYPSGSLTEQFF,TGTGCCAGCAGCCAGTACCCTAGCGGGAGCTTAACTGAGCAGTTCTTC
TRBV12-5,TRBD2,NA,TRBJ2-1,CASGLVKLANEQFF,TGTGCTAGTGGTTTGGTAAAACTAGCGAATGAGCAGTTCTTC
TRBV19,NA,NA,TRBJ2-7,CASSIGQGVDEQYF,TGTGCCAGTAGTATCGGGCAGGGAGTCGACGAGCAGTACTTC